This T cell receptor beta chain emerged from a study of persistence of HIV-infected CD4 T cells. The wider study: Antigen stimulation activated a lower proportion of cells, more of them memory, than anti-CD3/anti-CD28 stimulation.

Trimming shortened V by 4 bases and J by 5 bases, and 16 bases separated the two germline ends. Germline CDR1 is KGHDR and CDR2 is SFDVKD. The CDR3 is 15 residues long. The libraries were made with immunoSEQ version 4 in survey mode. Produced via immunoSEQ multiplex PCR; TCRdb's table is partial and in-frame only. Of 40,000 to 45,000 clones listed, around 89% are singletons. On this clone: Antigen specificity is unknown.

Nonspecific anti-CD3/anti-CD28 bead stimulation represents the broad CD4+ T cell repertoire. Sorting of responding CD4+ T cells relied on upregulated CD40 ligand together with CD69. Inclusion required CMV-positive serology and CD4+ counts above 400 cells/uL. A roughly 20-hour stimulation of CD8-depleted PBMCs used anti-CD28/CD49d costimulation, CD40-blocking antibody and enfuvirtide. This chain connects TRBV24-1 to TRBJ2-5, with a tentative D call TRBD2 (6 bases). The source of this sequence is an adult man with HIV who was CMV-seropositive. The sequencing here drew on CD4+ T cells sorted from PBMCs after roughly 18-hour stimulation, taken from a patient who received antiretroviral therapy. The CDR3 loop reads CATSESGAGWETQYF. As DNA, the CDR3 is TGTGCCACCAGTGAAAGTGGGGCGGGGTGGGAGACCCAGTACTTC.